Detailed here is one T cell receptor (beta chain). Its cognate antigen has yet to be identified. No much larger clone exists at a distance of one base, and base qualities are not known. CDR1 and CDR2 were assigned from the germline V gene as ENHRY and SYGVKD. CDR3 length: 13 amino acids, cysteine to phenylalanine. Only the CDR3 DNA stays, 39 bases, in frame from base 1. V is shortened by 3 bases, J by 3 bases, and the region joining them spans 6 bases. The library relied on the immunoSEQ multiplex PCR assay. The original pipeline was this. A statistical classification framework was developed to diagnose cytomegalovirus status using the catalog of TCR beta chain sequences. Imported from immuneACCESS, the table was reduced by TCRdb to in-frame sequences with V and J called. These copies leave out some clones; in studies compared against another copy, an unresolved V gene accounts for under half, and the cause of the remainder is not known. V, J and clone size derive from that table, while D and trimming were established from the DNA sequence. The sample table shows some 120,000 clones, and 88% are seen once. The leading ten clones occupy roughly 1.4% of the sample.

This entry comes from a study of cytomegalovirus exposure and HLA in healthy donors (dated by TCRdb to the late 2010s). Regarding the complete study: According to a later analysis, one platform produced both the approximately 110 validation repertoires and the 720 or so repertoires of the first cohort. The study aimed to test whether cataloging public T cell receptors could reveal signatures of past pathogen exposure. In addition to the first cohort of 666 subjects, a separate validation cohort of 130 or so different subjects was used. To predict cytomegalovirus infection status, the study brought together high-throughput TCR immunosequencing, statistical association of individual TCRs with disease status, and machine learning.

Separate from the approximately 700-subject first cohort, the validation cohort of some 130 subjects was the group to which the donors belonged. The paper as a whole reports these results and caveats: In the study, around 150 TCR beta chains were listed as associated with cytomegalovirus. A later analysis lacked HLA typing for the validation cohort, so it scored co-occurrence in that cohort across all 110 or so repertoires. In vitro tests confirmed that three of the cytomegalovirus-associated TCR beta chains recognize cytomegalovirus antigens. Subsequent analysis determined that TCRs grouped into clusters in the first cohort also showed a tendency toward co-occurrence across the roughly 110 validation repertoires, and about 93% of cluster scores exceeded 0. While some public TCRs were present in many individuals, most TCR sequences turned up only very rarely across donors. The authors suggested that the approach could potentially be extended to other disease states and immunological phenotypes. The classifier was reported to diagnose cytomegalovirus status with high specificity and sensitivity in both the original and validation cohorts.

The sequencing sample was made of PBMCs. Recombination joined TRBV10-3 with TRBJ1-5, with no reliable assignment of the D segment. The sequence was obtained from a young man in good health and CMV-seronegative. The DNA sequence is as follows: TGTGCCATCAGTGATACAGTCAATCAGCCCCAGCATTTT. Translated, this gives CAISDTVNQPQHF.